The following is a T cell receptor (beta chain) sequence with its context. The antigen this receptor binds is unknown. It has no much larger one-base neighbor in the sample; base qualities were not kept. The data belong to a study of cytomegalovirus exposure and HLA in healthy donors (dated by TCRdb to 2017 to 2019). Notes on the research overall: According to an earlier analysis of a few hundred of the donors, about 190 million T cells yielded roughly 110 million unique TCR beta sequences and around 300 Gb of sequence data. Typing coverage differed by locus: A, B, C, DRB1 and DQB1 were typed in roughly 620-630 donors, DQA1 in 522, DPA1 in around 600, and DPB1 in just under 480. Genome-wide SNP genotypes for about 55% of the roughly 670 donors were used in a later genetic analysis, which treated that subset as a discovery cohort. To predict cytomegalovirus infection status, the study combined high-throughput TCR immunosequencing, statistical association of individual TCRs with disease status, and machine learning. Donor age, sex, ethnicity and CMV serostatus were collected together with the repertoire data. In addition to the first cohort of roughly 670 subjects, a separate validation cohort of 100 to 150 different subjects was used. Because of strong linkage in the cohort, five DR-DQ haplotypes were treated as single units for association and clustering. To study patterns of TCR occurrence, a later analysis re-analyzed previously published TCR beta repertoires from several hundred donors and added high-resolution HLA genotyping. HLA typing covered class I and class II loci at four-digit resolution. Of the roughly 390 genotyped donors, more than 75% were placed in the genetic ancestry cluster associated with self-reported Caucasian donors. The study used immunosequencing to profile the T cell repertoires of about 670 subjects and linked those repertoires to cytomegalovirus serostatus. An earlier analysis of around 580 of the donors used high-throughput TCR beta sequencing to judge whether each TCR beta V gene segment behaved as functional or pseudogenic. On average, around 200,000 unique TCR beta nucleotide sequences were sequenced per donor among about 400 genotyped donors of the cohort, with roughly 18% of those sequences being non-productive. The study was designed to test whether signatures of past pathogen exposure could be identified by cataloging public T cell receptors. All discovery cohort repertoires had been generated on a single sequencing platform. Rather than using new phenotypic data, the later analysis identified candidate immune exposures from TCR beta sequences and from how often those sequences occurred across donors. An early release that covered 500 to 800 HLA-typed donors contained about 300 gigabases of sequencing data and tens of millions of unique TCR sequences.

Library prep was done by the immunoSEQ multiplex PCR assay. For the multiplex PCR, a mixture combining 60 forward primers for TCR Vbeta segments and 13 reverse primers for TCR Jbeta segments was used. The CDR3 region of rearranged TCR beta genes was amplified from genomic DNA with a multiplex PCR assay. Amplified TCR beta libraries were sequenced as 87-base-pair reads on the Illumina HiSeq System. The authors' pipeline ran thus. A later analysis counted about 82 million unique TCR beta chains across the 650 to 700 repertoires, and some 11 million of these chains were shared by at least two donors. A nearest-neighbor algorithm error-corrected the raw reads and collapsed the reads into unique sequences, merging closely related sequences to remove PCR and sequencing errors. Alignment of CDR3 sequences to IMGT reference sequences was used to assign V, D and J gene segments. For a sequence to be retained, at least a six-nucleotide match to both a V gene segment and a J gene segment was required. A rearrangement was called productive if the CDR3 had no stop codons and remained in frame with V and J, and every other rearrangement was called non-productive. Following IMGT convention, CDR3 was defined as the stretch from the second conserved V-encoded cysteine to the conserved J-encoded phenylalanine. The earlier analysis of some 540 of the donors excluded any sequence lacking an unambiguous match to a single V gene segment. An earlier analysis of a few hundred of the donors classified V segments as functional when productive rearrangements were above 56.7% and as segregating when the standard deviation between donors was above 5%. A statistical classification framework was built to diagnose cytomegalovirus status from the catalog of TCR beta chain sequences. In a later analysis, TCR nucleotide sequences were compared against IMGT/GENE-DB human TR gene sequences so that V and J genes could be assigned. Using the TCRdist pipeline, a later analysis assigned CDR3 sequences along with most-parsimonious VDJ recombination scenarios. In a later analysis, every TCR beta chain was defined by the combination of its CDR3 amino acid sequence and its V-gene family, and reads without a unique V-gene family were dropped. In a later analysis, 450 to 600 highly shared, low-generation-probability nucleotide sequences were removed to address suspected cross-contamination and a sequencing artifact. A later analysis calculated a clonal expansion index for each public chain from normalized within-repertoire ranks of inferred template counts. In a later analysis, generation probabilities were computed using a VDJ recombination model fitted to out-of-frame rearrangements, and the results were checked against IGoR. Hypergeometric tests were used in a later analysis to score TCR-TCR, TCR-HLA and TCR-CMV co-occurrence, with a repertoire-size bias correction applied to the TCR pairs. In a later analysis, false discovery rates were estimated by permuting HLA or CMV assignments 20 times. A later analysis grouped co-occurring TCRs with DBSCAN, adding TCRdist sequence similarity when clustering within HLA-allele-positive subsets. Repertoires with fewer than 30,000 or more than 120,000 public chains were left out of co-occurrence clustering, as were a handful of repertoires with anomalous nucleotide sharing. Drawn from immuneACCESS, this table holds only the in-frame rearrangements with V and J called that TCRdb kept. Clones are partly lost; checked studies trace under half to an unresolved V gene and leave the rest unexplained. D and trimming were read from the DNA, whereas the V and J calls and clone size are those reported in that table. Recorded for this sample are roughly 150,000 clones; about 85% of them occurred a single time. The top ten hold about 2.5% of the sample.

Results the study describes overall, beyond this receptor: While some public TCRs were present in many individuals, most TCR sequences turned up only very rarely across donors. Most CMV-associated TCR beta chains appeared to be HLA-restricted in a later analysis, and the HLA associations seemed to be driven largely by CMV exposure. Presence/absence analyses assumed roughly uniform sequencing depth across donors, an assumption that may not hold. In a later genetic analysis, fewer N-insertions in productive TCRs were reported among donors in an Asian-associated ancestry cluster than the approximately 670-donor mean. Several of the top co-occurrence clusters appeared to be linked to parvovirus B19, influenza, CMV and Epstein-Barr virus, according to a later analysis. In the study, some 160 TCR beta chains were listed as associated with cytomegalovirus. CMV serostatus was the only immune exposure information available for the cohort. Because the 87-base-pair reads could not distinguish some IMGT-functional V segments, including TRBV6-2 and TRBV6-3, those segments were excluded. The classifier was reported to diagnose cytomegalovirus status with high specificity and sensitivity in both the original cohort and the validation cohort. An association between a missense DCLRE1C variant and V-gene and J-gene trimming of TCR beta chains was found in a later genetic analysis and replicated in an independent cohort. In an earlier analysis of over 550 of the donors, most TCR beta V segments were observed in productive rearrangements about 87% or about 30% of the time, broadly matching IMGT annotations. According to the authors, the approach could potentially be generalized to other disease states and immunological phenotypes. In a later analysis, HLA-associated TCR beta chains showed more clonal expansion and lower generation probabilities than non-associated chains that were equally common. In a later analysis, TCR association rates were found to vary across HLA loci, with the most associated TCRs seen for DRB1 alleles and the fewest for HLA-C alleles. The sequencing pipeline was judged likely to have produced a cluster of highly shared sequence variants as a technical artifact. The earlier analysis of about 600 of the donors excluded approximately 15 rarely observed V segments, including chromosome 9 orphons, because counts were too low. When HLA alleles, especially DR and DQ, strongly co-occurred, TCR associations were difficult to assign to individual alleles. Because HLA typing was unavailable for some donors at each locus, only the typed subset was used in association tests. A later analysis associated 17,000 or so TCR beta sequences with specific HLA alleles at a false discovery rate of 0.05. A further reported finding was that TCR beta sequences accurately predicted the HLA-A and HLA-B alleles for most subjects in the first cohort. Linkage disequilibrium might explain the correlated functional status among segregating V segments, but an unknown experimental factor could not be excluded. In vitro tests confirmed that a few of the cytomegalovirus-associated TCR beta chains recognize cytomegalovirus antigens. In this cohort, only TCR beta chains were sequenced, and detectable features were limited by the absence of alpha or paired-chain data.

V is trimmed back by 4 bases and J by 6 bases, and the junction contains 7 bases that no gene match accounts for. Inclusive of the bounding cysteine and phenylalanine, the CDR3 is 16 residues long. This entry keeps only the CDR3 DNA: 48 bases, framed from base 1. The germline V gene encodes CDR1 SGHNT and CDR2 YENEEA. The cohort was made up of approximately 670 healthy bone marrow donors. Cohort members were all nominally healthy when sampled, although unrecorded immune exposures were likely present. The donor tested CMV seropositive and was one of the 289 seropositive cohort members. Every donor gave a peripheral blood sample, and the peripheral blood mononuclear cells from that sample were used for TCR beta sequencing. The Qiagen DNeasy Blood Extraction Kit was used to extract genomic DNA from the blood cell samples.

This sequence was found in a man between 25 and 39 years old in good health and CMV-seropositive. The chain couples TRBV11-3 to TRBJ2-3, and 13 junctional nucleotides match TRBD2. The specimen was PBMCs. In nucleotides, the sequence is TGTGCCAGCAGCTACGGACTAGCGGGAGTCGACGATACGCAGTATTTT. This gives the protein CASSYGLAGVDDTQYF.